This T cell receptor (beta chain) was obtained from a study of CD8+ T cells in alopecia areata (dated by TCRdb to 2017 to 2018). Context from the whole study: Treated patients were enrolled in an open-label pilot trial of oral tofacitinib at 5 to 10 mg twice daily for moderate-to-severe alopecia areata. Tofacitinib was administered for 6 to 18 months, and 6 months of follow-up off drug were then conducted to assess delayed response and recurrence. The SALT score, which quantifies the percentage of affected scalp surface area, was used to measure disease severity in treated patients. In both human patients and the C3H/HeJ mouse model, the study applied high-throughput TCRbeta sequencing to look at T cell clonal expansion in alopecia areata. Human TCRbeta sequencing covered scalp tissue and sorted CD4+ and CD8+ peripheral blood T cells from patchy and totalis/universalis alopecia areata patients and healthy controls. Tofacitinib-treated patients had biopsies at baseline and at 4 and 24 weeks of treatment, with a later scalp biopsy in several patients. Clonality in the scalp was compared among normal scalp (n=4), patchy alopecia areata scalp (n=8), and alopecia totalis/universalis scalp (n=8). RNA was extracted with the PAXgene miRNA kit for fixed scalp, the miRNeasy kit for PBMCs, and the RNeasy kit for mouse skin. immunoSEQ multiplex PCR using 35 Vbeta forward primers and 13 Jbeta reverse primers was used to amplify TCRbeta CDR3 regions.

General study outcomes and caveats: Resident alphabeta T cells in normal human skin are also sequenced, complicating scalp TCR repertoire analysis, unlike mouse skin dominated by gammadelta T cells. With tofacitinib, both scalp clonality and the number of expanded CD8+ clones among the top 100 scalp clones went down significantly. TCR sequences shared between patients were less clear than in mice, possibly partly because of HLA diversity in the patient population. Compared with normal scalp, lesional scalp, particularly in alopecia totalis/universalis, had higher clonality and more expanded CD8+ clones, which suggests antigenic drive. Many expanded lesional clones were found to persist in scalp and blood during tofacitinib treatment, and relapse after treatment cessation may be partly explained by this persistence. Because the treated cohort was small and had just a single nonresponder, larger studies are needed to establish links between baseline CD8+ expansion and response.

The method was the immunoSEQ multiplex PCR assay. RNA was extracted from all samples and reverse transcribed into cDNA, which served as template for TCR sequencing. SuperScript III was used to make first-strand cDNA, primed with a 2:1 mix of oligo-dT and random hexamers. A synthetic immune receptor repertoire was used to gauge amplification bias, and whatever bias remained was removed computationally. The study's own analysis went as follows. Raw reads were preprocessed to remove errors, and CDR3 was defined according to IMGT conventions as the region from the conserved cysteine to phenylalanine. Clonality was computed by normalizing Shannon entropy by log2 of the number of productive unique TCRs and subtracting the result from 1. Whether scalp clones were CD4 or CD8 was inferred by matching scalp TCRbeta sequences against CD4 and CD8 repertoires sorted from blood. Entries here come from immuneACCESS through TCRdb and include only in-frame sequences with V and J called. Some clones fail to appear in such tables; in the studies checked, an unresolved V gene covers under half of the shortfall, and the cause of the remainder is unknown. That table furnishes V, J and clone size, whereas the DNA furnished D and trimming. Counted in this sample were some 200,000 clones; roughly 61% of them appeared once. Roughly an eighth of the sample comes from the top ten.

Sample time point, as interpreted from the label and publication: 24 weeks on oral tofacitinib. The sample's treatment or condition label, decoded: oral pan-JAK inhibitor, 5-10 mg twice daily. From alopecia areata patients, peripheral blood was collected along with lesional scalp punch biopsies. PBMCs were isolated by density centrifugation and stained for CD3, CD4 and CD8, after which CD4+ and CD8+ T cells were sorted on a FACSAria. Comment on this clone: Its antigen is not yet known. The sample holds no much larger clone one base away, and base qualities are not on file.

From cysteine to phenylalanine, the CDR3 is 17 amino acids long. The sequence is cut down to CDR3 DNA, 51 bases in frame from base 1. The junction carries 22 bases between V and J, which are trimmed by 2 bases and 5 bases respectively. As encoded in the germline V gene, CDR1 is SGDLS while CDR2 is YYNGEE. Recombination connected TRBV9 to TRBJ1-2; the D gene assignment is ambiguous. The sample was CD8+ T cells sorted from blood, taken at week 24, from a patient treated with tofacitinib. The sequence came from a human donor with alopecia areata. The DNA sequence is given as TGTGCCAGCAGCGTCGGTTTAACTTGGCCGCCGGGATATGGCTACACCTTC. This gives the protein CASSVGLTWPPGYGYTF.